This T cell receptor (beta chain) stems from a study of blood T cell repertoires in COVID-19. Germline loops: CDR1 LGHDT, CDR2 YNNKEL (reference sequence). The V gene lost 3 bases and the J gene lost 3 bases, with 8 bases spanning the gap. The CDR3 is made up of 13 amino acids. Generated by immunoSEQ multiplex PCR, the TCRdb table keeps only in-frame clones and is missing some. This table holds 350,000 to 450,000 clones, approximately 90% found once. The TCR comes from a woman in her thirties or forties who had been exposed to COVID-19. V usage is TRBV3-1 (or the pseudogene TRBV3-2) and J usage is TRBJ1-2, with D uncertain. The sample was PBMCs or T cells enriched from blood (not recorded which). CDR3 nucleotides: TGTGCCAGCAGCCAGGAGTTTTACTATGGCTACACCTTC. As protein: CASSQEFYYGYTF.